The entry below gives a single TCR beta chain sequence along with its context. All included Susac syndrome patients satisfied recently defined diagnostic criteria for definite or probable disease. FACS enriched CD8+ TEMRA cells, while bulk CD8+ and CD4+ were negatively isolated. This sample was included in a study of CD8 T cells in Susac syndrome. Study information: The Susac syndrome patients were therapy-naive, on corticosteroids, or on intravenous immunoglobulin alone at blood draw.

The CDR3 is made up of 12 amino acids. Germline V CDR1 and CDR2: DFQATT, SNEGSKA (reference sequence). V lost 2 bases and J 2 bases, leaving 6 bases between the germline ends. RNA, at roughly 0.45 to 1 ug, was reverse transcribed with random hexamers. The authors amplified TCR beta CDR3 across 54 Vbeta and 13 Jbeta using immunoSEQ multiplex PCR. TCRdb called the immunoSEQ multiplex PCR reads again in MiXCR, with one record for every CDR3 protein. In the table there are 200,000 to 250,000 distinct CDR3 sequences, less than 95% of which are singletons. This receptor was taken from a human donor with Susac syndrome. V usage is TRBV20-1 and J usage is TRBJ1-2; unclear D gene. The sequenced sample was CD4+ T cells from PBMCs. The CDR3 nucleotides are TGCAGTGCTAGACAGACCAACTATGGCTACACCTTC. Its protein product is CSARQTNYGYTF.